Below are 18 T cell receptor beta chains sequenced from a single sample in a study of response to subunit inactivated influenza vaccine. TCRdb re-called the RT-PCR reads through MiXCR, storing one row per CDR3 protein. The table has 590,000 or so distinct CDR3 sequences, 14% seen once. The starting material was PBMCs from blood, obtained about 14 days before vaccination. Receptors originate from a man aged 45 to 65 who received an inactivated influenza vaccine.

This clonotype was seen a few times. In DNA form, the CDR3 reads TGTGCCAGCAGCCAAGAACAGGGGGTGTACCAAGAGACCCAGTACTTC. Amino acids: CASSQEQGVYQETQYF. The chain employs TRBV4-2 and TRBJ2-5; 8 nucleotides match TRBD1. The CDR3 loop spans 16 amino acids. Trimming removed 0 bases from V and 0 bases from J; junction bases left unmatched: 3. CDR1 is LGHNA and CDR2 is YNFKEQ in the germline V gene.

This clonotype was observed a few times. CDR3 region: CASSLDDGELFF. The CDR3 DNA reads as TGTGCCAGCAGCTTGGACGACGGGGAGCTGTTTTTT. The chain links TRBV5-5 to TRBJ2-2; D is undetermined. CDR1 and CDR2 from the germline V gene are SGHKS and YYEKEE (reference sequence). The length of the CDR3 is 12 residues. Trimming stripped 0 bases from V and 7 bases from J, with 4 bases between.

This clonotype was counted between two and nine times. The V gene is TRBV7-8, the J gene TRBJ1-2; TRBD1 matches at 8 bases. The CDR3 totals 13 residues. Trimming took 7 bases from V and 6 from J; bases not matched to a gene: 7. Germline CDR1 SGHVS, CDR2 FQNEAQ. CDR3 nucleotides: TGTGCCAGCACCTCACAGGGGGGGCATGGCTACACCTTC. Translation gives CASTSQGGHGYTF.

Details on this clonotype: The conserved closing phenylalanine or tryptophan is absent in this CDR3, likely reflecting a read error. The V gene is TRBV5-1, the J gene TRBJ2-1; tentative D call: TRBD2 (7 bases). In germline, CDR1 is SGHRS, CDR2 YFSETQ. There are 12 residues in the CDR3. V was cut by 5 bases and J by 9 bases, with 12 bases left in between. The chain's CDR3 is CASSGGGAEQFL. CDR3 DNA: TGCGCCAGCAGTGGAGGGGGGGCTGAGCAGTTCTTA.

This clonotype was recorded a few times. V and J are TRBV9 and TRBJ2-1; 12 nucleotides align to TRBD2. There are 17 residues in the CDR3. V gave up 4 bases and J gave up 2 bases; unmatched junction bases: 7. The germline V gene encodes CDR1 SGDLS and CDR2 YYNGEE. The CDR3 reads CASSIRTSGKTYNEQFF. The CDR3 nucleotides read TGTGCCAGCAGCATACGGACTAGCGGGAAGACCTACAATGAGCAGTTCTTC.

This clonotype has just a few counts. The chain carries TRBV20-1 and TRBJ2-1, with D unclear. The CDR3 has 14 residues. Trimming left V 1 base short and J 2 bases short, with 9 bases between. Germline values: CDR1 DFQATT, CDR2 SNEGSKA (reference sequence). CDR3 nucleotides: TGCAGTGCTAGAGCGGGTATTACCTACAATGAGCAGTTCTTC. Amino acid sequence: CSARAGITYNEQFF.

The rearrangement uses TRBV24-1 and TRBJ2-1, with 9 bases aligning to TRBD2. This CDR3 region has 16 residues. J lost 6 bases, V lost 3 bases, and 8 bases had no gene match. The germline V gene has CDR1 KGHDR and CDR2 SFDVKD. The CDR3 sequence is CATSDVRGGALNEQFF. The CDR3 region has the DNA TGTGCCACCAGTGATGTGCGCGGGGGGGCTCTCAATGAGCAGTTCTTC.

The table lists this clonotype with a few counts. V usage is TRBV6-1 and J usage is TRBJ2-1; D is ambiguous. V was cut by 2 bases and J by 6 bases, with 5 bases left in between. From germline, CDR1 is MNHNS and CDR2 SASEGT. The CDR3 sequence is 12 residues long. In DNA form, the CDR3 reads TGTGCCAGCAGTGAACACAGCAATGAGCAGTTCTTC. Its translation: CASSEHSNEQFF.

The V and J genes are TRBV28 and TRBJ1-5; D remains ambiguous. V was pared by 3 bases and J by 1 base, with 10 bases between. Germline V gene data show CDR1 as MDHEN and CDR2 as SYDVKM. The CDR3 is 15 residues long. CDR3 loop: CASSFNGLSNQPQHF. The CDR3 coding sequence is TGTGCCAGCAGTTTCAATGGGTTGAGCAATCAGCCCCAGCATTTT.

This clonotype appeared a few times. The chain links TRBV20-1 to TRBJ2-5; TRBD2 agrees at 7 bases. Per the germline V gene, CDR1 is DFQATT and CDR2 is SNEGSKA (reference sequence). J was trimmed by 5 bases and V by 4 bases; bases with no gene match: 4. The CDR3 contains 12 residues. In DNA form, the CDR3 reads TGCAGTGCTACGACTAGCTTTGAGACCCAGTACTTC. It is translated as CSATTSFETQYF.

This clonotype appeared a few times. The CDR3 is CASSQTAGGLTGELFF. The CDR3 nucleotides are TGCGCCAGCAGCCAAACAGCGGGGGGGCTCACCGGGGAGCTGTTTTTT. This chain uses TRBV4-3 with TRBJ2-2; 10 bases fit TRBD2. After removal of 2 bases from V and 4 bases from J, the junction contained 4 bases not matched to a gene. CDR3 size: 16 residues. Germline CDR1 and CDR2: LGHNA and YSLEER.

V gene TRBV12-3 or TRBV12-4 combines with J gene TRBJ1-5; D uncertain. The germline V and J ends were trimmed by 1 base and 1 base, with 11 bases remaining between them. This CDR3 spans 16 amino acids. This CDR3 reads CASSLEGTMSNQPQHF. CDR3 nucleotide sequence: TGTGCCAGCAGTTTAGAGGGCACCATGAGCAATCAGCCCCAGCATTTT.

This clonotype has ten or more counts. The V and J genes are TRBV19 and TRBJ2-1; possibly TRBD1 or TRBD2 for D (5 bases each). CDR3 size: 17 residues. Trimming took 6 bases from V and 8 from J, leaving 26 bases between them. Per the germline V gene, CDR1 is LNHDA and CDR2 is SQIVND (reference sequence). The CDR3 reads CASSPLYSRGLGHEQFF. CDR3 bases: TGTGCCAGTAGCCCTCTTTACTCACGGGGCCTCGGCCATGAGCAGTTCTTC.

The chain joins TRBV20-1 to TRBJ2-1; D possibly corresponds to TRBD2 (6 bases). V was trimmed by 3 bases and J by 0 bases, leaving 15 bases between them. This CDR3 is 16 amino acids long. The germline V gene has CDR1 DFQATT and CDR2 SNEGSKA (reference sequence). The CDR3 reads CSASSGEVSSYNEQFF. As DNA, the CDR3 is TGCAGTGCTAGTAGTGGGGAGGTGAGCTCCTACAATGAGCAGTTCTTC.

This clonotype was counted many times. The chain employs TRBV7-9 and TRBJ1-1; D perhaps matches TRBD1 (5 bases). CDR3 size: 17 residues. The germline V gene has CDR1 SEHNR and CDR2 FQNEAQ (reference sequence). The germline V and J ends were trimmed by 5 bases and 0 bases, with 19 bases remaining between them. CDR3 coding DNA: TGTGCCAGCAGCGCCAGGGTTCTACTGCTCATGAACACTGAAGCTTTCTTT. It translates to CASSARVLLLMNTEAFF.

In this sample, this clonotype turned up many times. The V and J genes are TRBV29-1 and TRBJ2-2; 7 bases line up with TRBD2. Germline loops: CDR1 SQVTM, CDR2 ANQGSEA. The CDR3 covers 13 residues. J was trimmed by 6 bases and V by 6 bases; bases with no gene match: 7. In DNA, the CDR3 is TGCAGCGTAGGGAGGGCCTTAGCCGGGGAGCTGTTTTTT. Translated: CSVGRALAGELFF.

The V gene is TRBV9, the J gene TRBJ2-2, with 9 bases that match TRBD2. Germline values: CDR1 SGDLS, CDR2 YYNGEE. V was clipped by 0 bases and J by 2 bases; unmatched bases: 2. The CDR3 extends over 16 amino acids. The CDR3 region has the DNA TGTGCCAGCAGCGTAGTAGCGGGAGTCAACACCGGGGAGCTGTTTTTT. Its translation: CASSVVAGVNTGELFF.

This clonotype was seen a few times. CDR3 region: CASSTGRTDTQYF. The CDR3 coding sequence is TGTGCCAGCAGCACTGGACGAACAGATACGCAGTATTTT. The chain carries TRBV7-2 and TRBJ2-3; D is unclear. V lost 5 bases and J lost 3, with 9 bases in between. Germline-derived CDR1 and CDR2 are SGHTA and FQGNSA. The CDR3 spans 13 residues.